The 26 T cell receptor beta chains reported below all come from one sample, sequenced in a study of blood T cell repertoires in COVID-19. Generated by immunoSEQ multiplex PCR, the TCRdb table keeps only in-frame clones and is missing some. The table records fewer than 250,000 clones, 80% to 90% of them present only once. The sample comprised peripheral blood. These receptors all stem from a man younger than 40 with acute or convalescent COVID-19.

V is TRBV5-6 and J is TRBJ1-6; weak D call: TRBD1 (5 bases). V gave up 5 bases and J gave up 4 bases, with 10 bases separating them. CDR1 is SGHDT and CDR2 is YYEEEE in the germline V gene. This CDR3 is built from 14 residues. The CDR3 sequence is CASRGRQYNSPLHF. CDR3 nucleotide sequence: TGTGCCAGCAGGGGAAGACAGTATAATTCACCCCTCCACTTT.

This chain uses TRBV10-3 with TRBJ2-3; no clear D gene. In germline, CDR1 is ENHRY, CDR2 SYGVKD. This CDR3 has 13 residues. Trimming cost V 5 bases and J 0 bases, with 6 bases left between them. The CDR3: CAISPSSTDTQYF. CDR3 nucleotide sequence: TGTGCCATCAGTCCCAGTAGCACAGATACGCAGTATTTT.

The rearrangement joins TRBV29-1 to TRBJ2-3, with a weak D call TRBD2 (6 bases). The CDR3 covers 14 residues. Trimming cost V 4 bases and J 0 bases, with 11 bases left between them. CDR1 is SQVTM, CDR2 ANQGSEA, per germline. CDR3 nucleotides: TGCAGCGTTGGTGCGGGGACTAGCACAGATACGCAGTATTTT. Protein product: CSVGAGTSTDTQYF.

The chain uses TRBV27 and TRBJ2-6; D not certain. Germline CDR1 reads MNHEY; CDR2 reads SMNVEV (reference sequence). This CDR3 contains 18 residues. Between the trimmed V and J ends, which lost 2 bases and 0 bases, there was a span of 14 bases. The CDR3 nucleotides read TGTGCCAGCAGTTTAATACCTCCGAGCTTCTCTGGGGCCAACGTCCTGACTTTC. It is translated as CASSLIPPSFSGANVLTF.

The genes are TRBV4-2 and TRBJ2-5, with TRBD2 matching over 8 bases. Germline lookup yields CDR1 LGHNA and CDR2 YNFKEQ. The CDR3 runs 17 residues. Trimming removed 0 bases from V and 5 bases from J; junction bases left unmatched: 11. As DNA, the CDR3 is TGTGCCAGCAGCCAAGATCTCGGGAGGGCCTCTCGGGAGACCCAGTACTTC. Encoded protein: CASSQDLGRASRETQYF.

The CDR3 here is CASSSLQAVYGYTF. CDR3 coding DNA: TGTGCCAGCAGTTCCCTCCAGGCTGTCTATGGCTACACCTTC. The gene calls are TRBV6-7 and TRBJ1-2; D gene unclear. TRBV6-7 belongs to the ORF category, with a function that is uncertain. The CDR3 loop spans 14 amino acids. Trimming removed 4 bases at V and 4 bases at J, with 13 bases between.

This clone was counted once. The chain links TRBV12-3 or TRBV12-4 to TRBJ2-7; D gene ambiguous. This CDR3 is built from 13 residues. Trimming shortened V by 2 bases and J by 6 bases, and 11 bases separated the two germline ends. The CDR3 bases are TGTGCCAGCAGTTTAATACCTTCGGGCGAGCAGTACTTC. Protein: CASSLIPSGEQYF.

V usage is TRBV7-9 and J usage is TRBJ1-1; 10 bases align to TRBD1. Losses at the gene ends were 4 bases for V and 9 bases for J; bases not matched to a gene: 2. The germline gives CDR1 SEHNR, CDR2 FQNEAQ (reference sequence). The CDR3 totals 12 residues. The CDR3 protein is CASSWTGGKAFF. As DNA, the CDR3 is TGTGCCAGCAGCTGGACAGGGGGGAAAGCTTTCTTT.

The J gene is TRBJ2-7, the V gene TRBV2, with unresolved D. V lost 5 bases to trimming and J lost 6 bases, with 8 bases between them. Germline V gene data show CDR1 as SNHLY and CDR2 as FYNNEI. The length of the CDR3 is 11 residues. This chain's CDR3 is CASSFQSEQYF. DNA of the CDR3: TGTGCCAGCAGTTTCCAGTCCGAGCAGTACTTC.

This clone was detected only once. V gene TRBV5-8 combines with J gene TRBJ2-3; D is possibly TRBD2 (5 bases). Germline V gene lookup returns CDR1 SGHTS and CDR2 YDEGEE. Between the trimmed V and J ends, which lost 0 bases and 1 base, there was a span of 15 bases. The CDR3 is 17 amino acids. The CDR3, as DNA: TGTGCCAGCAGCTTGGGGGCATTAAGCGGCGGCACAGATACGCAGTATTTT. Translating it yields CASSLGALSGGTDTQYF.

The J gene is TRBJ2-7, the V gene TRBV6-5; TRBD2 is a possible D gene (6 bases). The V and J ends lost 6 bases and 1 base respectively, with 10 bases between them. The CDR3 is made up of 13 amino acids. Germline V CDR1 and CDR2: MNHEY, SVGAGI. CDR3 bases: TGTGCCAGCAGAAGGGACTTATCCTACGAGCAGTACTTC. Its translation: CASRRDLSYEQYF.

The chain joins TRBV7-3 to TRBJ2-3, with 10 nucleotides matching TRBD1. The germline V gene has CDR1 SGHTA and CDR2 FQGTGA. The CDR3 extends over 16 amino acids. V trimming: 5 bases; J trimming: 0 bases; junction bases outside the gene matches: 5. The CDR3 DNA reads as TGTGCCAGCAGCCAAGGGACAGGGGCTAGCACAGATACGCAGTATTTT. It yields the protein CASSQGTGASTDTQYF.

V is TRBV5-1 and J is TRBJ1-4; 9 bases map to TRBD1. With 4 bases clipped from V and 2 bases from J, the junction kept 12 bases outside the gene matches. The CDR3 covers 18 residues. CDR1 and CDR2 from the germline V gene are SGHRS and YFSETQ. This CDR3 is CASSPGTGSSSTNEKLFF. As DNA, the CDR3 is TGCGCCAGCAGCCCGGGGACAGGGAGCTCGTCGACTAATGAAAAACTGTTTTTT.

The rearrangement joins TRBV2 to TRBJ2-1, with D possibly being TRBD2 (6 bases). This CDR3 is built from 20 residues. V was shortened by 4 bases and J by 1 base, with 26 bases between the two germline ends. CDR1 SNHLY and CDR2 FYNNEI come from the germline V gene. CDR3 region: CASSGPGDVAGTGSYNEQFF. In DNA, the CDR3 is TGTGCCAGCAGTGGACCGGGGGATGTTGCGGGGACCGGGTCCTACAATGAGCAGTTCTTC.

The chain uses TRBV4-2 and TRBJ1-1; D remains unclear. This CDR3 comprises 15 residues. Trimming removed 2 bases from V and 5 bases from J, with 15 bases in between. Germline-derived CDR1 and CDR2 are LGHNA and YNFKEQ. Written as DNA, the CDR3 is TGTGCCAGCAGCCAACGTACTGAGGGTTGGACTGAAGCTTTCTTT. Residues: CASSQRTEGWTEAFF.

The genes are TRBV27 and TRBJ1-6; 11 bases are shared with TRBD1. CDR1 is MNHEY, CDR2 SMNVEV, per germline (reference sequence). The CDR3 has 16 amino acids. The V and J ends lost 5 bases and 7 bases, in that order; junction bases with no gene match: 7. CDR3 amino acids: CASSHPGQGVNSPLHF. The DNA for the CDR3 is TGTGCCAGCAGTCATCCGGGACAGGGGGTGAATTCACCCCTCCACTTT.

The rearrangement uses TRBV5-4 and TRBJ2-1, with 9 nucleotides matching TRBD2. The CDR3 contains 16 residues. Germline V gives CDR1 SGHNT, CDR2 YYREEE (reference sequence). Trimming removed 5 bases from V and 4 bases from J; junction bases left unmatched: 10. The CDR3 protein is CASSLQVLAGYNEQFF. CDR3 coding DNA: TGTGCCAGCAGTCTCCAAGTACTAGCGGGTTACAATGAGCAGTTCTTC.

V gene TRBV6-5 combines with J gene TRBJ2-1; TRBD2 matches at 10 bases. This CDR3 region has 16 residues. V trimming: 4 bases; J trimming: 8 bases; junction bases outside the gene matches: 11. CDR1 MNHEY and CDR2 SVGAGI come from the germline V gene. For the CDR3, the DNA is TGTGCCAGCAGTTTTGCTCAGCGGGGGGGCCTGGATGAGCAGTTCTTC. Residues: CASSFAQRGGLDEQFF.

The chain is built from TRBV28 and TRBJ1-2; D may be TRBD1 (6 bases). Germline assignment: CDR1 MDHEN and CDR2 SYDVKM. V lost 8 bases and J 3 bases, leaving 16 bases between the germline ends. The CDR3 sequence is 14 residues long. CDR3 sequence: CASVVGGADYGYTF. As DNA, the CDR3 is TGTGCCAGCGTCGTGGGGGGGGCGGACTATGGCTACACCTTC.

The rearrangement joins TRBV7-9 to TRBJ2-2; tentatively, D is TRBD1 (5 bases). Trimming shortened V by 8 bases and J by 3 bases, and 19 bases separated the two germline ends. Germline-derived CDR1 and CDR2 are SEHNR and FQNEAQ (reference sequence). The CDR3 runs 16 residues. The CDR3 is CASRTRGLVDTGELFF. CDR3 sequence (DNA): TGTGCCAGCCGGACAAGGGGCCTCGTGGACACCGGGGAGCTGTTTTTT.

V gene TRBV3-1 (or the pseudogene TRBV3-2) combines with J gene TRBJ2-5; D gene unclear. The V end was cut by 5 bases, the J end by 3 bases, with 16 bases between. CDR1 and CDR2 from the germline V gene are LGHDT and YNNKEL (reference sequence). The CDR3 extends over 15 amino acids. The CDR3 protein is CASSSTPTGKETQYF. CDR3 DNA: TGTGCCAGCAGCTCCACTCCGACGGGTAAAGAGACCCAGTACTTC.

This chain links TRBV19 with TRBJ1-1; maybe TRBD1 (5 bases). CDR1 and CDR2 (germline): LNHDA, SQIVND (reference sequence). Trimming pared 4 bases from V and 0 bases from J, leaving 6 bases between. CDR3 size: 13 residues. This chain's CDR3 is CASSKQVNTEAFF. The CDR3 DNA is TGTGCCAGTAGTAAACAGGTGAACACTGAAGCTTTCTTT.

The chain joins TRBV24-1 to TRBJ2-3; 7 bases are a match to TRBD2. V lost 3 bases, J lost 3 bases, and 8 bases stayed unmatched. CDR3 length: 16 amino acids. In germline, CDR1 is KGHDR, CDR2 SFDVKD. DNA of the CDR3: TGTGCCACCAGTGATCGGTCGGGAGGAGGAACAGATACGCAGTATTTT. This translates into CATSDRSGGGTDTQYF.

The V gene is TRBV30, the J gene TRBJ2-5; the match to TRBD2 covers 14 bases. CDR3 length equals 15 residues. Trimming took 3 bases from V and 11 from J; bases not matched to a gene: 11. Germline V gene sequence: CDR1 GTSNPN, CDR2 SVGIG (reference sequence). The CDR3 loop reads CAWSSKGLAGAGQYF. The CDR3 DNA is TGTGCCTGGAGCTCGAAGGGACTAGCGGGGGCGGGACAGTACTTC.

J is TRBJ1-3 and V is TRBV18; D may be TRBD1 (5 bases). The CDR3 totals 17 residues. Germline-derived CDR1 and CDR2 are KGHSH and LQKENI. V shed 3 bases and J shed 1 base, with 16 bases lying between them. For the CDR3, the DNA is TGTGCCAGCTCACCGGCTCAGGGAATTAAGTCTGGAAACACCATATATTTT. Amino acids: CASSPAQGIKSGNTIYF.

This clone has just one count. The CDR3 DNA is TGCGCCAGCATGATCCAGGGGCAGTACTTC. Amino acid sequence: CASMIQGQYF. V gene TRBV5-1 combines with J gene TRBJ2-7; the D gene is possibly TRBD1 (5 bases). V lost 6 bases and J lost 9, with 10 bases in between. There are 10 residues in the CDR3. Germline V gives CDR1 SGHRS, CDR2 YFSETQ.